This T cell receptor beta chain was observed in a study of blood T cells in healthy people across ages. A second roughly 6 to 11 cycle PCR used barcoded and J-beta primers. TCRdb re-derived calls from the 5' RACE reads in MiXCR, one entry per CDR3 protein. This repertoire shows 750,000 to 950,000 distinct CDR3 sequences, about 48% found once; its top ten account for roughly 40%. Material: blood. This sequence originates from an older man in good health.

The CDR3 loop reads CASNGGLKSYNEQFF. The CDR3 DNA reads TGTGCCAGCAACGGGGGATTAAAGTCCTACAATGAGCAGTTCTTC. V usage is TRBV5-5 and J usage is TRBJ2-1; D may be TRBD2 (6 bases). Between the trimmed V and J ends, which lost 6 bases and 1 base, there was a span of 14 bases. Germline CDR1 reads SGHKS; CDR2 reads YYEKEE (reference sequence). The CDR3 has 15 amino acids.